One TCR beta chain is described in this entry. The antigen remains undetermined. The entry originates in a study of blood T cells in healthy people across ages. The second PCR ran roughly 7 to 12 cycles with a sample-barcoded 5' primer and J-beta primers. Every molecule of cDNA carried a tag from a template-switch adaptor with 12 random nucleotides. TCRdb re-derived calls from the 5' RACE reads in MiXCR, one entry per CDR3 protein. This sample has hundreds of thousands of distinct CDR3 sequences, with less than 60% found just once. Each donor's blood draw was ten milliliters of peripheral blood. Points from the study as a whole: Significant beta diversity loss was already apparent by age 40, declining roughly linearly. The study regarded diversity estimates from one million T cells as underestimates.

The receptor was derived from an elderly man in good health. Sequencing was performed on blood.

Written as DNA, the CDR3 is TGTGCCAGCAGCCCGGACAGGAGCTTTGGCTACACCTTC. It is translated as CASSPDRSFGYTF. The rearrangement joins TRBV7-3 to TRBJ1-2; 7 bases are shared with TRBD1. Germline-derived CDR1 and CDR2 are SGHTA and FQGTGA. V shed 5 bases and J 7 bases; nucleotides not matched to a gene: 7. This CDR3 region has 13 residues.